Presented here are 10 T cell receptor beta chains from one specimen sequenced in a study of cytomegalovirus exposure and HLA in healthy donors. PCR was performed using 60 Vbeta and 13 Jbeta primers. The data were produced by immunoSEQ multiplex PCR, yet TCRdb's version contains in-frame clones alone and is incomplete. The data show around 130,000 clones, 82% seen once. What was sequenced was PBMCs. These receptors all stem from a young woman in good health and CMV-seronegative.

The chain links TRBV19 to TRBJ2-1, with D possibly matching TRBD1 (6 bases). The CDR3 loop spans 12 amino acids. The ends were cut back, 8 bases at V and 4 bases at J, with 9 bases in the middle. The germline gives CDR1 LNHDA, CDR2 SQIVND (reference sequence). The chain's CDR3 is CASRQEYNEQFF. CDR3 sequence (DNA): TGTGCCAGTCGACAGGAATACAATGAGCAGTTCTTC.

This rearrangement joins TRBV27 to TRBJ2-5, with 10 nucleotides matching TRBD2. The tail of the sequence fits TRBJ2-7 better, so the J call may be wrong. Germline-derived CDR1 and CDR2 are MNHEY and SMNVEV (reference sequence). The CDR3 spans 15 residues. The CDR3 is CASSSQRGGSYEQYF. The CDR3 region has the DNA TGTGCCAGCAGTTCCCAGCGGGGGGGTTCCTACGAGCAGTACTTC.

The chain recombines TRBV19 with TRBJ2-7; a weak D match, TRBD2 (5 bases). The germline gives CDR1 LNHDA, CDR2 SQIVND (reference sequence). The CDR3 totals 13 residues. V lost 8 bases and J lost 1, with 12 bases in between. This CDR3 reads CASAILGSYEQYF. In nucleotides, the CDR3 is TGTGCCAGTGCTATACTAGGATCCTACGAGCAGTACTTC. Using reference TRBV19 and TRBJ2-7 for the parts outside the CDR3, the full variable domain is DGGITQSPKYLFRKEGQNVTLSCEQNLNHDAMYWYRQDPGQGLRLIYYSQIVNDFQKGDIAEGYSVSREKKESFPLTVTSAQKNPTAFYLCASAILGSYEQYFGPGTRLTVT.

The rearrangement uses TRBV29-1 and TRBJ2-5; a possible D gene is TRBD2 (7 bases). Deletions cut 6 bases from V and 0 bases from J, with 14 bases between. Germline assignment: CDR1 SQVTM and CDR2 ANQGSEA. This CDR3 is built from 14 residues. The chain's CDR3 is CSVNEGGNQETQYF. Here the CDR3 DNA reads TGCAGCGTGAATGAGGGGGGGAACCAAGAGACCCAGTACTTC.

This clone was picked up a small number of times. The chain uses TRBV25-1 and TRBJ2-7; TRBD1 matches at 8 bases. J was trimmed by 3 bases and V by 10 bases; bases with no gene match: 8. The CDR3 consists of 13 residues. The germline CDR1 and CDR2 sequences are MGHDK and SYGVNS. The CDR3 spells CANPTGELYEQYF. The DNA of the CDR3 is TGTGCCAACCCGACAGGGGAGCTCTACGAGCAGTACTTC.

This chain links TRBV29-1 with TRBJ2-1, with 14 bases that match TRBD2. The CDR3 loop spans 15 amino acids. V was pared by 6 bases and J by 5 bases, with 6 bases of the junction left unmatched. Germline assignment: CDR1 SQVTM and CDR2 ANQGSEA. The CDR3 region has the DNA TGCAGCGTGGGACTAGCGGGAGTTCTGAACAATGAGCAGTTCTTC. Encoded protein: CSVGLAGVLNNEQFF.

This chain links TRBV5-4 with TRBJ1-2; 7 positions agree with TRBD1. Germline CDR1 reads SGHNT; CDR2 reads YYREEE (reference sequence). The CDR3 sequence is 15 residues long. Trimming at V came to 0 bases and at J to 4 bases, leaving 6 bases not matched to a gene. CDR3 DNA sequence: TGTGCCAGCAGCTTGGACAGGGGATTGAGCTATGGCTACACCTTC. It yields the protein CASSLDRGLSYGYTF.

As regards this clone: Within the sample, other DNA sequences also encode this same CDR3. The rearrangement joins TRBV5-4 to TRBJ1-3, with no clear D. CDR3 length: 15 residues. Deletions cut 4 bases from V and 0 bases from J, with 11 bases between. In germline, CDR1 is SGHNT, CDR2 YYREEE (reference sequence). The DNA for the CDR3 is TGTGCCAGCAGCGTGAGGCAGTCCTCTGGAAACACCATATATTTT. This codes for CASSVRQSSGNTIYF.

Comment on this clone: This specimen includes other DNA sequences encoding the same CDR3. This chain joins TRBV19 and TRBJ1-1; a weak D match, TRBD1 (6 bases). Trimming shortened V by 3 bases and J by 8 bases, and 10 bases separated the two germline ends. This CDR3 is built from 12 residues. Germline V gene sequence: CDR1 LNHDA, CDR2 SQIVND (reference sequence). The CDR3 spells CASSIGQTEAFF. The CDR3 DNA reads as TGTGCCAGTAGTATTGGACAGACAGAAGCTTTCTTT.

This chain connects TRBV30 to TRBJ1-2, with 9 bases aligning to TRBD1. The CDR3 sequence is 13 residues long. Germline trimming cut 1 base from V and 8 bases from J; bases unmatched to any gene: 5. Germline V gene data show CDR1 as GTSNPN and CDR2 as SVGIG (reference sequence). The CDR3 spells CAWSEVTGGGYTF. In DNA form, the CDR3 reads TGTGCCTGGAGTGAGGTTACAGGGGGCGGCTACACCTTC. The full variable domain, rest sourced from reference TRBV30 and TRBJ1-2, is SQTIHQWPATLVQPVGSPLSLECTVEGTSNPNLYWYRQAAGRGLQLLFYSVGIGQISSEVPQNLSASRPQDRQFILSSKKLLLSDSGFYLCAWSEVTGGGYTFGSGTRLTVV.